The 26 T cell receptor beta chains listed next were all sequenced from one sample in a study of breast tumors, draining lymph nodes, adjacent tissues. Samples came from axillary lymph nodes draining the breast cancer. TCRdb ran MiXCR on the multiplex PCR reads and lists one entry per CDR3 protein. The table has over 200,000 distinct CDR3 sequences, 30% to 35% seen once. Material for sequencing was axillary lymph node tissue. All receptors derive from a female donor with breast cancer. Some clones in this sample may be carry-over from other donors' samples.

This clonotype showed up just once. A clone one base away is much larger, so this may be a read error. This CDR3 reads CASSSARWGETQYF. In DNA, the CDR3 is TGTGCCAGCAGCTCCGCCCGGTGGGGGGAGACCCAGTACTTC. The rearrangement uses TRBV7-2 and TRBJ2-5; the D call may be TRBD1 or TRBD2 (5 bases each). This CDR3 comprises 14 residues. CDR1 SGHTA and CDR2 FQGNSA come from the germline V gene. V shed 4 bases and J shed 5 bases, with 14 bases lying between them.

CDR3 protein: CASSDWTGYNEQFF. The CDR3, as DNA: TGTGCCAGCAGTGATTGGACAGGGTACAATGAGCAGTTCTTC. V and J are TRBV25-1 and TRBJ2-1; 8 bases fit TRBD1. The V and J ends lost 3 bases and 4 bases, in that order; junction bases with no gene match: 2. CDR1 MGHDK and CDR2 SYGVNS come from the germline V gene. The CDR3 covers 14 residues.

About this clonotype itself: The germline gene is not matched at one end of the junction; a read error may be the cause. The genes are TRBV11-2 and TRBJ2-7, with 9 bases that match TRBD2. Looked up from germline, CDR1 is SGHAT and CDR2 is FQNNGV. CDR3 length: 15 amino acids. CDR3 loop: CASSFGTSYTGELYF. In nucleotides, the CDR3 is TGTGCCAGCAGCTTTGGGACTAGCTACACCGGGGAGCTGTACTTC.

This chain uses TRBV25-1 with TRBJ1-2; 11 bases agree with TRBD1. CDR3 length: 13 residues. Germline-derived CDR1 and CDR2 are MGHDK and SYGVNS. CDR3 protein: CARGQGAVYGYTF. The CDR3 region has the DNA TGTGCTAGAGGACAGGGGGCAGTCTATGGCTACACCTTC.

This clonotype has ten or more counts. The chain has TRBV11-2 and TRBJ1-2, with D unclear. The CDR3 runs to 13 residues. Germline values: CDR1 SGHAT, CDR2 FQNNGV. V dropped 0 bases and J dropped 5 bases, with 7 bases sitting between them. The chain's CDR3 is CASSLDPQYGYTF. The CDR3 coding sequence is TGTGCCAGCAGCTTAGATCCCCAATATGGCTACACCTTC.

Turning to this clonotype: This may be a read error: a much more frequent sequence differs by one nucleotide. The V gene is TRBV20-1, the J gene TRBJ2-7; D is unclear. The CDR3 spans 13 residues. Per the germline V gene, CDR1 is DFQATT and CDR2 is SNEGSKA (reference sequence). The CDR3 sequence is CSAYDTTSYAQYF. The CDR3 bases are TGCAGTGCTTATGACACTACCTCCTACGCGCAGTACTTC.

Turning to this clonotype: Given a much more abundant clone one base away, this may be a read error. This chain connects TRBV13 to TRBJ2-1; 7 nucleotides match TRBD2. The CDR3 runs to 15 residues. Germline CDR1 and CDR2: PRHDT and FYEKMQ (reference sequence). The CDR3 region is CASSLFPAGKNGQFF. The CDR3 DNA reads TGTGCCAGCTCCCTGTTCCCAGCGGGAAAGAATGGGCAGTTCTTC.

The V call is TRBV12-3 or TRBV12-4, the J call TRBJ1-3; tentative D call: TRBD1 (5 bases). With 5 bases removed from V and 3 bases from J, the gap between germline ends came to 23 bases. The CDR3 is 18 amino acids. Written as DNA, the CDR3 is TGTGCCAGCAGTACGGGACTAGCGCAGGGTTATGGTGGAAACACCATATATTTT. Protein sequence: CASSTGLAQGYGGNTIYF.

This clonotype was counted between two and nine times. CDR3 DNA sequence: TGTGCCAGCTCACTCGGACAGGGTGCAACTAATGAAAAACTGTTTTTT. It translates to CASSLGQGATNEKLFF. The genes are TRBV18 and TRBJ1-4, with 8 positions matching TRBD1. The CDR3 has 16 residues. The ends lost 4 bases at V and 0 bases at J; junction bases unmatched: 4. The germline gives CDR1 KGHSH, CDR2 LQKENI.

The chain links TRBV20-1 to TRBJ2-7; TRBD1 matches at 7 bases. The germline V gene encodes CDR1 DFQATT and CDR2 SNEGSKA (reference sequence). The CDR3 contains 13 residues. V was pared by 6 bases and J by 2 bases, with 7 bases of the junction left unmatched. The CDR3 protein is CSARGQITYEQYF. The CDR3 DNA follows: TGCAGTGCCCGGGGACAGATTACCTACGAGCAGTACTTC.

This clonotype has a handful of counts. A junction boundary mismatches the germline segment, possibly from a read error. The gene calls are TRBV7-2 and TRBJ2-2, with TRBD2 matching over 10 bases. CDR1 and CDR2 (germline): SGHTA, FQGNSA. The CDR3 sequence is 19 residues long. The CDR3 region is CASSLSLAGARTNPGELFF. The CDR3 DNA reads as TGTGCCAGCAGCTTAAGCCTAGCGGGGGCCAGAACGAACCCCGGGGAGCTGTTTTTT.

In this sample, this clonotype turned up many times. The chain links TRBV3-1 to TRBJ2-3, with unresolved D. Germline CDR1 is LGHDT and CDR2 is YNNKEL (reference sequence). Deletions cut 0 bases from V and 2 bases from J, with 9 bases between. This CDR3 is built from 15 residues. CDR3 DNA: TGTGCCAGCAGCCAAGAAATCAGGTACACAGATACGCAGTATTTT. Protein sequence: CASSQEIRYTDTQYF.

As for this clonotype: Sequence at one end of the junction differs from germline and may be a read error. The CDR3 spells CASSPDSNYGFTF. In DNA, the CDR3 is TGTGCCAGCTCACCGGATTCTAACTATGGCTTCACCTTC. This chain links TRBV18 with TRBJ1-2, with D unclear. Per germline, CDR1 KGHSH and CDR2 LQKENI. The CDR3 covers 13 residues.

In the case of this clonotype: One junction end does not reproduce the germline sequence, and a read error may be involved. V gene TRBV10-3 combines with J gene TRBJ2-1; 11 nucleotides agree with TRBD1. The CDR3 spans 15 residues. Germline CDR1 ENHRY, CDR2 SYGVKD. CDR3: CASSTRDRGSNEQFF. The CDR3, as DNA: TGTGCCAGCAGTACCCGGGACAGGGGGAGCAATGAGCAGTTCTTC.

The chain uses TRBV7-9 and TRBJ2-7; D is perhaps TRBD2 (6 bases). V lost 5 bases to trimming and J lost 3 bases, with 17 bases between them. The CDR3 length is 15 residues. Germline V CDR1 and CDR2: SEHNR, FQNEAQ (reference sequence). CDR3 bases: TGTGCCAGCAGCGGGGGGTGGACACAGAACTACGAGCAGTACTTC. Protein: CASSGGWTQNYEQYF.

This clonotype was seen many times. The chain combines TRBV11-2 with TRBJ2-1, with D tentatively TRBD1 (5 bases). Germline values: CDR1 SGHAT, CDR2 FQNNGV. CDR3 length: 13 amino acids. V was clipped by 1 base and J by 8 bases, with 9 bases between them. CDR3 nucleotide sequence: TGTGCCAGCAGCTTAGTAAGGGGCGATGAGCAGTTCTTC. Protein: CASSLVRGDEQFF.

The rearrangement links TRBV6-4 to TRBJ2-2, with 11 bases matching TRBD1. This CDR3 is 17 amino acids long. Germline CDR1 reads MRHNA; CDR2 reads SNTAGT. The J segment lost 6 bases and the V segment lost 8 bases, leaving 14 bases of the junction unmatched. Written as DNA, the CDR3 is TGTGCCAGCTTCGTCGGGACAGGGGGGGGCCGGTCCGGGGAGCTGTTTTTT. It codes for CASFVGTGGGRSGELFF.

At least ten counts were recorded for this clonotype. This chain links TRBV15 with TRBJ2-7; 13 bases align to TRBD2. V was pared by 0 bases and J by 7 bases, with 27 bases of the junction left unmatched. CDR3 length: 23 residues. CDR1 is LNHNV, CDR2 YYDKDF, per germline (reference sequence). The CDR3 DNA sequence: TGTGCCACCAGCAGAGATACTGTTCCCTTAAACCTCGGAAGACTAGCGGGAGGCGTGGAGCAGTACTTC. As protein: CATSRDTVPLNLGRLAGGVEQYF. The full variable domain, its missing parts supplied by reference TRBV15 and TRBJ2-7, is DAMVIQNPRYQVTQFGKPVTLSCSQTLNHNVMYWYQQKSSQAPKLLFHYYDKDFNNEADTPDNFQSRRPNTSFCFLDIRSPGLGDTAMYLCATSRDTVPLNLGRLAGGVEQYFGPGTRLTVT.

There are many counts of this clonotype. The V and J genes are TRBV3-1 and TRBJ2-5, with TRBD2 matching over 8 bases. This CDR3 has 16 residues. V lost 1 base, J lost 5 bases, and 9 bases stayed unmatched. Germline V gene sequence: CDR1 LGHDT, CDR2 YNNKEL (reference sequence). This chain's CDR3 is CASSQAPGLEMETQYF. The CDR3 DNA reads TGTGCCAGCAGCCAAGCGCCGGGACTAGAGATGGAGACCCAGTACTTC.

This clonotype was counted ten times or more. The V gene is TRBV12-3 or TRBV12-4, the J gene TRBJ2-7; D may match TRBD1 or TRBD2 (5 bases each). V gave up 1 base and J gave up 9 bases, with 13 bases separating them. The CDR3 length is 13 residues. Here the CDR3 reads CASSLGFGAAQYF. The CDR3 nucleotides read TGTGCCAGCAGTTTAGGGTTCGGGGCGGCGCAGTACTTC.

Turning to this clonotype: A read error may be the cause here, since a much bigger clone is one base away. This chain uses TRBV20-1 with TRBJ2-5; D is possibly TRBD1 (6 bases). CDR1 and CDR2 from the germline V gene are DFQATT and SNEGSKA (reference sequence). CDR3 length equals 14 residues. CDR3 sequence: CSARSRDNQATQYF. The CDR3 DNA reads TGCAGTGCTAGGTCCCGGGACAACCAAGCGACCCAGTACTTC.

For this clonotype: Given the absence of the conserved phenylalanine or tryptophan at the CDR3 end, a read error is likely. The DNA is left out, because the CDR3 cannot be placed on it with certainty; the CDR3 is given as TCRdb lists it. The chain joins TRBV7-9 to TRBJ2-3; the table names TRBD2, a call not compared with the DNA. The CDR3 region is 10 residues in length, termini included. Germline V gene lookup returns CDR1 SEHNR and CDR2 FQNEAQ (reference sequence). The chain's CDR3 is CASSLEYGNY.

This clonotype was seen a few times. The V gene is TRBV25-1, the J gene TRBJ2-1; the match to TRBD2 covers 10 bases. This CDR3 is built from 17 residues. The V gene end was trimmed by 4 bases and the J gene end by 7 bases; junction bases not matched to a gene: 13. From germline, CDR1 is MGHDK and CDR2 SYGVNS. The CDR3 nucleotides are TGTGCCAGCAGTGCTAGGGGAGCGGGAGGGCCCCGGAATGAGCAGTTCTTC. Encoded protein: CASSARGAGGPRNEQFF.

To note about this clonotype: One junction end does not reproduce the germline sequence, and a read error may be involved. This chain uses TRBV19 with TRBJ2-6; no clear D. Looked up from germline, CDR1 is LNHDA and CDR2 is SQIVND (reference sequence). This CDR3 contains 13 residues. For the CDR3, the DNA is TGTGCCAGTAGTATGCAGGCGATGAACACTGAAGCTTTC. This sequence encodes CASSMQAMNTEAF.

This clonotype was observed a handful of times. A read error may explain this, as a much larger clone is one base away. This chain links TRBV12-3 or TRBV12-4 with TRBJ1-2; D is uncertain. The CDR3 is 13 amino acids. The V end was cut by 7 bases, the J end by 1 base, with 10 bases between. The CDR3 loop is CASTNGFNYGYTF. The CDR3 DNA is TGTGCCAGCACCAACGGTTTTAACTATGGCTACACCTTC.

The chain recombines TRBV6-2 or TRBV6-3 with TRBJ2-2, with D unclear. The V end lost 2 bases, the J end lost 5 bases, and 6 bases lay between the germline ends. The CDR3 runs 13 residues. Germline V gene data show CDR1 as MNHEY and CDR2 as SVGEGT. Here the CDR3 reads CASSYRFTGELFF. DNA for the CDR3: TGTGCCAGCAGTTACAGGTTTACCGGGGAGCTGTTTTTT.